The 9 T cell receptor beta chains below all came from one sample that was sequenced in a study of cytomegalovirus exposure and HLA in healthy donors. This PCR relied on a set of 60 Vbeta primers and 13 Jbeta primers. Sequencing was performed with immunoSEQ multiplex PCR; in TCRdb, only in-frame clones are kept and a portion is missing. The sample data list some 70,000 clones. Sequences were obtained from PBMCs. The source of these receptors is a boy younger than 18 in good health and CMV-seronegative.

This chain links TRBV13 with TRBJ2-3; 10 bases agree with TRBD2. Looked up from germline, CDR1 is PRHDT and CDR2 is FYEKMQ (reference sequence). Trimming removed 3 bases from V and 4 bases from J; junction bases left unmatched: 4. The CDR3 consists of 15 residues. The CDR3 DNA reads as TGTGCCAGCAGCTTGGCTAGCGGGAGTTCAGATACGCAGTATTTT. It yields the protein CASSLASGSSDTQYF.

The chain has TRBV5-1 and TRBJ1-2; D remains unclear. Trimming left V 0 bases short and J 4 bases short, with 13 bases between. CDR1 SGHRS and CDR2 YFSETQ come from the germline V gene. CDR3 length equals 15 residues. The CDR3 is CASSLAGGMGYGYTF. For the CDR3, the DNA is TGCGCCAGCAGCTTGGCCGGAGGGATGGGCTATGGCTACACCTTC. The full variable domain, in which reference TRBV5-1 and TRBJ1-2 provide the parts outside the CDR3, is KAGVTQTPRYLIKTRGQQVTLSCSPISGHRSVSWYQQTPGQGLQFLFEYFSETQRNKGNFPGRFSGRQFSNSRSEMNVSTLELGDSALYLCASSLAGGMGYGYTFGSGTRLTVV.

The chain employs TRBV5-1 and TRBJ2-7; a weak D match, TRBD1 (6 bases). Germline V CDR1 and CDR2: SGHRS, YFSETQ. This CDR3 has 15 residues. V was pared by 4 bases and J by 6 bases, with 20 bases between. The CDR3: CASSPHRVIPSEQYF. CDR3 nucleotides: TGCGCCAGCAGCCCTCACAGGGTTATCCCTTCCGAGCAGTACTTC.

J is TRBJ2-3 and V is TRBV5-1; D not resolved. The CDR3 covers 14 residues. Germline V gene lookup returns CDR1 SGHRS and CDR2 YFSETQ. V gave up 1 base and J gave up 6 bases, with 12 bases separating them. CDR3: CASSLFERGDTQYF. In nucleotides, the CDR3 is TGCGCCAGCAGCTTGTTTGAACGCGGCGATACGCAGTATTTT.

The rearrangement uses TRBV25-1 and TRBJ2-2; D is uncertain. Per the germline V gene, CDR1 is MGHDK and CDR2 is SYGVNS. The ends were cut back, 2 bases at V and 3 bases at J, with 19 bases in the middle. The CDR3 is made up of 18 amino acids. The CDR3 sequence is CASSEGSIGDVDTGELFF. CDR3 nucleotide sequence: TGTGCCAGCAGTGAAGGGTCAATAGGAGACGTCGACACCGGGGAGCTGTTTTTT.

The chain combines TRBV5-1 with TRBJ1-6; D gene uncertain. The CDR3 extends over 16 amino acids. Deletions cut 5 bases from V and 7 bases from J, with 19 bases between. In germline, CDR1 is SGHRS, CDR2 YFSETQ. DNA for the CDR3: TGCGCCAGCAGTCCTAGCCCGACCTTTGGGAATTCACCCCTCCACTTT. Amino acid sequence: CASSPSPTFGNSPLHF.

The chain's CDR3 is CASTRGGGTYGYTF. The DNA for the CDR3 is TGTGCCAGCACTAGAGGCGGGGGAACCTATGGCTACACCTTC. The V gene is TRBV5-5, the J gene TRBJ1-2; possible D gene TRBD1, 5 bases. The V end lost 6 bases, the J end lost 4 bases, and 16 bases lay between the germline ends. The CDR3 has 14 residues. CDR1 SGHKS and CDR2 YYEKEE come from the germline V gene (reference sequence).

The CDR3 loop is CASSRSGANTEAFF. The CDR3 coding sequence is TGTGCCAGCAGCCGGAGTGGGGCGAACACTGAAGCTTTCTTT. The chain links TRBV7-8 to TRBJ1-1, with D perhaps TRBD1 (5 bases). The CDR3 totals 14 residues. V shed 5 bases and J shed 1 base, with 11 bases lying between them. Per germline, CDR1 SGHVS and CDR2 FQNEAQ.

V gene TRBV9 combines with J gene TRBJ2-1; tentative D call: TRBD1 (6 bases). CDR1 is SGDLS, CDR2 YYNGEE, per germline. The CDR3 has 15 amino acids. V was shortened by 0 bases and J by 3 bases, with 10 bases between the two germline ends. CDR3 in DNA: TGTGCCAGCAGCGTAGATTGGGGGCTCTACAATGAGCAGTTCTTC. It is translated as CASSVDWGLYNEQFF.